Presented here are 8 T cell receptor beta chains from one specimen sequenced in a study of CD8 T cells in ankylosing spondylitis. Study results and limitations: In ankylosing spondylitis blood, a motif of eight highly homologous TCR beta variants appeared characteristic.

Their specific antigens are unknown. One entry per CDR3 protein, called by TCRdb with MiXCR from the 5' RACE reads. Among about 540,000 distinct CDR3 sequences, more than 9.5% were seen once, and the ten largest hold nearly 7%. The sequencing sample was made of blood, either unsorted or a sorted T cell fraction (not recorded which). The receptors derive from a male donor with ankylosing spondylitis.

This clonotype was detected only a few times. The gene calls are TRBV7-2 and TRBJ2-3; no firm D call. The V gene's germline CDR1 is SGHTA and CDR2 FQGNSA. V was shortened by 3 bases and J by 0 bases, with 7 bases between the two germline ends. This CDR3 spans 14 amino acids. CDR3 loop: CASSFSRSTDTQYF. CDR3 DNA sequence: TGTGCCAGCAGCTTTTCCCGCAGCACAGATACGCAGTATTTT.

This clonotype was seen many times. The chain has TRBV7-9 and TRBJ2-1, with D tentatively TRBD1 (6 bases). Between the trimmed V and J ends, which lost 4 bases and 4 bases, there was a span of 14 bases. The CDR3 is made up of 15 amino acids. Germline CDR1 SEHNR, CDR2 FQNEAQ (reference sequence). CDR3 nucleotide sequence: TGTGCCAGCAGCTCTCCGGGACAACGTTACAATGAGCAGTTCTTC. Protein sequence: CASSSPGQRYNEQFF.

This clonotype appeared many times. The chain carries TRBV12-3 or TRBV12-4 and TRBJ2-1, with 10 bases matching TRBD2. The CDR3 extends over 15 amino acids. V lost 1 base, J lost 10 bases, and 7 bases stayed unmatched. The CDR3 coding sequence is TGTGCCAGCAGTTTAGGTACTAGCGGGGTACTAGAGCAGTTCTTC. Its translation: CASSLGTSGVLEQFF.

The chain links TRBV2 to TRBJ2-1, with 12 nucleotides matching TRBD2. This CDR3 contains 15 residues. V shed 6 bases, J shed 4 bases, and the junction held 4 bases outside the gene matches. Germline CDR1 is SNHLY and CDR2 is FYNNEI. In DNA form, the CDR3 reads TGTGCCAGCAGGGGGCTAGCGGGAGGGTACAATGAGCAGTTCTTC. The encoded protein is CASRGLAGGYNEQFF.

The J gene is TRBJ1-4, the V gene TRBV6-1; maybe TRBD1 (6 bases). The germline V and J ends were trimmed by 6 bases and 8 bases, with 16 bases remaining between them. This CDR3 is built from 14 residues. CDR1 and CDR2 (germline): MNHNS, SASEGT. CDR3 DNA sequence: TGTGCCAGCAGGGTACAGGGAGGGGGAGAAAAACTGTTTTTT. This sequence encodes CASRVQGGGEKLFF.

In this sample, this clonotype turned up a few times. The rearrangement uses TRBV5-5 and TRBJ1-1; D may be TRBD1 (6 bases). This CDR3 is built from 12 residues. V was trimmed by 5 bases and J by 7 bases, leaving 12 bases between them. Germline V CDR1 and CDR2: SGHKS, YYEKEE (reference sequence). The CDR3, as DNA: TGTGCCAGCAGGGGGGGAGGGGGTGAAGCTTTCTTT. This encodes CASRGGGGEAFF. The full variable domain, in which reference TRBV5-5 and TRBJ1-1 provide the parts outside the CDR3, is DAGVTQSPTHLIKTRGQQVTLRCSPISGHKSVSWYQQVLGQGPQFIFQYYEKEERGRGNFPDRFSARQFPNYSSELNVNALLLGDSALYLCASRGGGGEAFFGQGTRLTVV.

This clonotype was seen a few times. This sequence joins TRBV20-1 and TRBJ2-5; D remains ambiguous. The ends were cut back, 5 bases at V and 2 bases at J, with 18 bases in the middle. Germline V CDR1 and CDR2: DFQATT, SNEGSKA (reference sequence). The CDR3 contains 15 residues. CDR3 in DNA: TGCAGTGCTCCCAATCCGCGGAGCGCGCAAGAGACCCAGTACTTC. Amino acids: CSAPNPRSAQETQYF.

This clonotype has a count of ten or more. The rearrangement joins TRBV5-5 to TRBJ2-1; perhaps TRBD2 as D (5 bases). The ends were cut back, 4 bases at V and 4 bases at J, with 12 bases in the middle. CDR1 and CDR2 from the germline V gene are SGHKS and YYEKEE (reference sequence). This CDR3 comprises 14 residues. The CDR3 sequence: CASSQDGIYNEQFF. CDR3 in DNA: TGTGCCAGCAGCCAGGACGGGATTTACAATGAGCAGTTCTTC.